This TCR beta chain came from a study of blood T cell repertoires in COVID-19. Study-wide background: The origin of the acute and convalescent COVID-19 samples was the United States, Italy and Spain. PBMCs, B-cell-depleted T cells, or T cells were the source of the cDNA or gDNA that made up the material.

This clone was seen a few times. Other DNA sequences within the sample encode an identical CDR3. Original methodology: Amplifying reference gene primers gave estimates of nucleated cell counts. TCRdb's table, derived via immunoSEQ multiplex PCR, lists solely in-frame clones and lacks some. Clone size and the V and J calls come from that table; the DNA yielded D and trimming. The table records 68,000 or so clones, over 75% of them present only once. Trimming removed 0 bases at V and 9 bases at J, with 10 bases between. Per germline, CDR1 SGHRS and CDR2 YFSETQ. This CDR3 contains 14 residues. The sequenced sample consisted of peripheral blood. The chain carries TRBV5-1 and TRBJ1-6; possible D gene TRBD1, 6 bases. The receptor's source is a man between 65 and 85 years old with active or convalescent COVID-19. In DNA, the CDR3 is TGCGCCAGCAGCTTGGGGCAGGGGTTTTCACCCCTCCACTTT. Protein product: CASSLGQGFSPLHF.